This TCR beta chain comes out of a study of T cell responses to AZD1222 COVID-19 vaccine. Study-level results: Researchers took repertoire samples only after the peak T cell response had come. Of spike-specific TCRs, nearly half reportedly target regions left unmutated in variants. Just a handful of people given AZD1222 tested seropositive at baseline.

The method was immunoSEQ multiplex PCR; TCRdb's version includes in-frame clones alone and lacks a portion of them. This table has some 200,000 clones, 93% appearing once. Comment on this clone: Antigen specificity is unknown.

CDR1 is LGHDT and CDR2 is YNNKEL in the germline V gene (reference sequence). With 1 base clipped from V and 4 bases from J, the junction kept 4 bases outside the gene matches. The CDR3 runs 15 residues. Second-dose timings of about 4 or about 12 weeks were pooled. This clonotype was obtained from an adult who received the AZD1222 COVID-19 vaccine. The sequences come from peripheral blood, collected 28 days after the second AZD1222 dose. The rearrangement uses TRBV3-1 (or the pseudogene TRBV3-2) and TRBJ2-3; 8 positions agree with TRBD2. CDR3 sequence (DNA): TGTGCCAGCAGCCAAGCCGGGACTAGAGCAGATACGCAGTATTTT. As protein: CASSQAGTRADTQYF.